This is a list of T cell receptor beta chains from one sample in a study of blood T cell repertoires in COVID-19. Only in-frame clones appear in the TCRdb table, and some are missing; sequencing was by immunoSEQ multiplex PCR. The repertoire has a few hundred thousand clones, 85% of them found once; the top ten carry roughly 2.6%. Material for sequencing was PBMCs or T cells enriched from blood (not recorded which). All receptors derive from a woman between 45 and 60 years old who had recovered from COVID-19. Each CDR3 is given with its conserved first and last residue. Each record gives: V gene, J gene, CDR3 protein.

TRBV9	TRBJ1-5	CASSETGFESQHF
TRBV30	TRBJ1-1	CAWSKGVGTEAFF
TRBV6-5	TRBJ1-5	CASSRGGLQPQHF
TRBV11-2	TRBJ2-1	CASSSYVPYNEQFF
TRBV18	TRBJ1-4	CASSSDRPATNEKLFF
TRBV9	TRBJ2-6	CASSATSGGSGANVLTF
TRBV11-3	TRBJ2-1	CASSAGTAYNEQFF
TRBV7-8	TRBJ2-7	CASSPRGRTYEQYF
TRBV5-1	TRBJ1-4	CASSRQGSGEKLFF
TRBV7-8	TRBJ2-5	CASSPGLVDGTQYF
TRBV6-9	TRBJ2-3	CASSYRERGPPDTQYF
TRBV6-5	TRBJ1-3	CASRALGNTIYF
TRBV4-2	TRBJ2-3	CASSQDWQRGGLDTQYF
TRBV5-1	TRBJ2-5	CASSLRGDFQETQYF
TRBV2	TRBJ1-3	CASSQRHLGNTIYF
TRBV5-1	TRBJ2-7	CASSLGDRVHEQYF
TRBV20-1	TRBJ1-5	CSASKPYGNQPQHF
TRBV29-1	TRBJ1-2	CSVEGGRGNGYTF
TRBV19	TRBJ2-7	CASSLRQASYEQYF
TRBV7-9	TRBJ1-4	CASSLTGGATNEKLFF
TRBV19	TRBJ1-2	CASSIWPGLYGYTF
TRBV19	TRBJ1-5	CASSIPGLGGNQPQHF
TRBV19	TRBJ1-1	CASSIRVRKDMNTEAFF
TRBV3-1/TRBV3-2	TRBJ1-4	CASGQGSTNEKLFF
TRBV7-2	TRBJ1-5	CASSPGREGQPQHF
TRBV7-9	TRBJ2-2	CASSLGWTGRNTGELFF
TRBV4-3	TRBJ2-2	CASSQVVRYPRGRHTGELFF
TRBV27	TRBJ1-1	CASSKTGTGGSTEAFF
TRBV20-1	TRBJ2-7	CSASLRTRSYEQYF
TRBV5-5	TRBJ2-5	CASSREGGRETQYF
TRBV27	TRBJ1-2	CASSPTTGGGWVQGYTF
TRBV28	TRBJ2-1	CASGGGGPPNEQFF
TRBV11-2	TRBJ2-7	CASSFVFPSYEQYF
TRBV6-1	TRBJ1-1	CASSDRGSRTTEAFF
TRBV19	TRBJ2-6	CASSISVQGLSGANVLTF
TRBV7-9	TRBJ1-1	CASSPGQDEYTEAFF
TRBV6-4	TRBJ2-3	CASSELAGTTDTQYF
TRBV12-3/TRBV12-4	TRBJ1-1	CASSRGQGSEAFF
TRBV7-7	TRBJ2-1	CASSLHDGSINEQFF
TRBV3-1/TRBV3-2	TRBJ1-2	CASSLPRGNGYTF
TRBV3-1/TRBV3-2	TRBJ1-5	CASSRGIGGNQPQHF
TRBV23-1	TRBJ2-6	CASSQVADRVTSGANVLTF
TRBV6-2/TRBV6-3	TRBJ2-2	CASRYKQGTANTGELFF
TRBV18	TRBJ2-5	CASSPRRGQETQYF
TRBV19	TRBJ1-2	CASSSLRGNYGYTF
TRBV5-6	TRBJ1-3	CASSYPGHTSGNTIYF
TRBV30	TRBJ1-2	CAWSIGGAGYTF